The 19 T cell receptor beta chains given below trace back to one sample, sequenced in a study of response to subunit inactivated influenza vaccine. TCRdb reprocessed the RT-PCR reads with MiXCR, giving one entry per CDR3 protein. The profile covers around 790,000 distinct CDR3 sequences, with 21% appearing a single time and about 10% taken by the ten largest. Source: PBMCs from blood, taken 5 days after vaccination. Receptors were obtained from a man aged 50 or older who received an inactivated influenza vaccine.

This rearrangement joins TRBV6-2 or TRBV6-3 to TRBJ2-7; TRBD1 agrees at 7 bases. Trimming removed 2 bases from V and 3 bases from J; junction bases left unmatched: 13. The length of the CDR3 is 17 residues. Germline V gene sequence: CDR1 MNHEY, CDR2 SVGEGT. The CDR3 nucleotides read TGTGCCAGCAGTTACGACAGGGACGTGGGATATGTCTACGAGCAGTACTTC. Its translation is CASSYDRDVGYVYEQYF.

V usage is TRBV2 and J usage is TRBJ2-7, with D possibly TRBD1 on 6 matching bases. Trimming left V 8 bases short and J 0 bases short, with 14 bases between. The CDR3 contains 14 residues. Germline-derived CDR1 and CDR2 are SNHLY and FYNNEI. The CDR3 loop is CASEYRESSYEQYF. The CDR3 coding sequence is TGTGCCAGCGAATACAGGGAGAGCTCCTACGAGCAGTACTTC.

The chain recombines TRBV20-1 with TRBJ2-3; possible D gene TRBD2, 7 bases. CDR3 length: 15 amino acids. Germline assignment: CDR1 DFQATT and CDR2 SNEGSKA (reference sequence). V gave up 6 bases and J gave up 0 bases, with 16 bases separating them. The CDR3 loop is CSAGGIGQSTDTQYF. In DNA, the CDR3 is TGCAGTGCCGGGGGGATAGGACAGAGCACAGATACGCAGTATTTT.

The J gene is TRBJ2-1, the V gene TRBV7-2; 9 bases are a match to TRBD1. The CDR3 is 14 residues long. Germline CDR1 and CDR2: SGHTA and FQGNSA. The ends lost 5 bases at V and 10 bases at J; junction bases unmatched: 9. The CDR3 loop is CASSQRQGEGEQFF. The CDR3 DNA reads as TGTGCCAGCAGCCAAAGACAGGGGGAGGGGGAGCAGTTCTTC.

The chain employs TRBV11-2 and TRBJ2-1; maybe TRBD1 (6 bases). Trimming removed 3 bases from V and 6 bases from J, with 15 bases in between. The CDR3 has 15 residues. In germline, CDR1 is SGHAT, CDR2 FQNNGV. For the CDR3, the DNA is TGTGCCAGCAGCTTCCAGGACAGCAAAGGCAATGAGCAGTTCTTC. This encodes CASSFQDSKGNEQFF.

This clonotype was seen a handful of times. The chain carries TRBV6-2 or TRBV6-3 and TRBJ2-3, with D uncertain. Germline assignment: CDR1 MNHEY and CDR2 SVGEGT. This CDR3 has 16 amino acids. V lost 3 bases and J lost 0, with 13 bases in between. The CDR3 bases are TGTGCCAGCAGTTATCCGACGCTTCAAAGCACAGATACGCAGTATTTT. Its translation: CASSYPTLQSTDTQYF.

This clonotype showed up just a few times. CDR3 DNA: TGTGCCAGCAGCTCAACCGGACGGACTGTCCCGAGCTCCTACAATGAGCAGTTCTTC. Translating it yields CASSSTGRTVPSSYNEQFF. V is TRBV5-4 and J is TRBJ2-1, with a weak D call TRBD2 (5 bases). This CDR3 has 19 residues. Germline CDR1 is SGHNT and CDR2 is YYREEE (reference sequence). V lost 3 bases and J 0 bases, leaving 22 bases between the germline ends.

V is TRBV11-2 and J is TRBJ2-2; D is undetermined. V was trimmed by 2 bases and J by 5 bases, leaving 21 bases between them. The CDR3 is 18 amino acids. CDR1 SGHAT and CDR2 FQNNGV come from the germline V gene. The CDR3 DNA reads TGTGCCAGCAGCTTATTACCGCTCGGCCGCACAACAACCGGGGAGCTGTTTTTT. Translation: CASSLLPLGRTTTGELFF.

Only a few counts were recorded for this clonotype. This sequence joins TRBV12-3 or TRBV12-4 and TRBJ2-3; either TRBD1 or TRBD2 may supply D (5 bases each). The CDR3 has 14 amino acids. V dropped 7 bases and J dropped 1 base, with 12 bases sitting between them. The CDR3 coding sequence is TGTGCCAGCATTCGGGACGGACGCACAGATACGCAGTATTTT. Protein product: CASIRDGRTDTQYF.

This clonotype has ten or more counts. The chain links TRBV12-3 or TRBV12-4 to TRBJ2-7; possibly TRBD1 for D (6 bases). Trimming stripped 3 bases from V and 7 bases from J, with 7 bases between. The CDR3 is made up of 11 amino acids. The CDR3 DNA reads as TGTGCCAGCAGTTTTGGGACAGAGCAGTACTTC. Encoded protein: CASSFGTEQYF.

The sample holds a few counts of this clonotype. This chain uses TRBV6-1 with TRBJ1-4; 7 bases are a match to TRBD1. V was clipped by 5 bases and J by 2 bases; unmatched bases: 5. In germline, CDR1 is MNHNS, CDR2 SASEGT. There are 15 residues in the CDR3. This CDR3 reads CASSREGQTNEKLFF. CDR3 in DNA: TGTGCCAGCAGTCGGGAGGGACAGACTAATGAAAAACTGTTTTTT.

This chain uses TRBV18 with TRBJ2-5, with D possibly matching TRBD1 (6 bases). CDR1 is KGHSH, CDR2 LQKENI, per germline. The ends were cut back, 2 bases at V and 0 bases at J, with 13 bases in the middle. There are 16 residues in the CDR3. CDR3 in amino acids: CASSPNGQTNQETQYF. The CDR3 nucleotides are TGTGCCAGCTCACCAAATGGACAGACAAACCAAGAGACCCAGTACTTC. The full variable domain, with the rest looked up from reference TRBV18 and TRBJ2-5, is NAGVMQNPRHLVRRRGQEARLRCSPMKGHSHVYWYRQLPEEGLKFMVYLQKENIIDESGMPKERFSAEFPKEGPSILRIQQVVRGDSAAYFCASSPNGQTNQETQYFGPGTRLLVL.

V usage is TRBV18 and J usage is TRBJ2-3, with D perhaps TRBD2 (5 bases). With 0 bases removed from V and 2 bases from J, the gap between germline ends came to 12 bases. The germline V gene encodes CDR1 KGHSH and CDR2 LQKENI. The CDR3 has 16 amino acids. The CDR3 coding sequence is TGTGCCAGCTCACCACCTGGCAGGACTTACACAGATACGCAGTATTTT. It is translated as CASSPPGRTYTDTQYF.

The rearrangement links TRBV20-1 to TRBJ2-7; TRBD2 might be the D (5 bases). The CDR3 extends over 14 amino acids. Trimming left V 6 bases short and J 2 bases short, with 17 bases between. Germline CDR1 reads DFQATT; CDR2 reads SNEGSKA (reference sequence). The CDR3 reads CSAQPSRPPYEQYF. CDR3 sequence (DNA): TGCAGTGCACAACCTAGCAGACCGCCCTACGAGCAGTACTTC.

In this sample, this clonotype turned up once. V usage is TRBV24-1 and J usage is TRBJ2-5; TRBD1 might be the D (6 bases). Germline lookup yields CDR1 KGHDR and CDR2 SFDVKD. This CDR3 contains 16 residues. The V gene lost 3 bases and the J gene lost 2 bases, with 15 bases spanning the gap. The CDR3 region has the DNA TGTGCCACCAGTGATCCCAGGGGCCGCTCACAAGAGACCCAGTACTTC. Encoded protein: CATSDPRGRSQETQYF.

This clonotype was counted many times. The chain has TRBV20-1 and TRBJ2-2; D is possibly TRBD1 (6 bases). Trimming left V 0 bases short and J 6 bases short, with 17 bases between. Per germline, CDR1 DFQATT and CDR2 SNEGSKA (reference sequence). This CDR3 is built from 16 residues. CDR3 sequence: CSARDGGRGMAGELFF. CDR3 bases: TGCAGTGCTAGAGATGGTGGCAGGGGAATGGCCGGGGAGCTGTTTTTT.

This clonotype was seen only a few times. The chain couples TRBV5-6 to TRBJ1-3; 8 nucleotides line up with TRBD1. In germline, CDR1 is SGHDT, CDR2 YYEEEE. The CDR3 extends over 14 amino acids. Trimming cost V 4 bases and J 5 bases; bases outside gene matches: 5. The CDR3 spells CASSTDRGRNTIYF. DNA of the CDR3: TGTGCCAGCAGCACCGACAGGGGACGAAACACCATATATTTT.

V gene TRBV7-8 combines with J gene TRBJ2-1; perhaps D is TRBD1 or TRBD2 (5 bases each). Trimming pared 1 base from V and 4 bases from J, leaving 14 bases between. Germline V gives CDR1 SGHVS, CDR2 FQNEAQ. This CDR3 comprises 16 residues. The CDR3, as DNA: TGTGCCAGCAGCTTAGGGGGACCCCCTCTTTACAATGAGCAGTTCTTC. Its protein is CASSLGGPPLYNEQFF.

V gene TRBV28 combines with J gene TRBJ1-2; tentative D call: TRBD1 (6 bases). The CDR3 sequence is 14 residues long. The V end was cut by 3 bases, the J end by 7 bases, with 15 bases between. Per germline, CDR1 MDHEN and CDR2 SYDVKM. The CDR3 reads CASSLGSGALGYTF. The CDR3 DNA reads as TGTGCCAGCAGTTTGGGGTCGGGGGCGCTTGGCTACACCTTC.